The TCR beta chain under discussion was sequenced for a study of response to subunit inactivated influenza vaccine (dated by TCRdb to 2017 to 2018). At the level of the whole study: To follow how T cells responded to a trivalent subunit inactivated influenza vaccine, the researchers relied on deep quantitative profiling of the T cell receptor repertoire.

The CDR3 runs 14 residues from the cysteine to the phenylalanine. Here the CDR3 DNA is all that survives: 42 bases in frame from base 1. V lost 7 bases and J lost 5 bases; the stretch between them is 17 bases long. CDR1 SGHTA and CDR2 FQGNSA were looked up in the germline V gene. A word on this clonotype: The antigen this receptor binds is unknown. No base qualities exist here, and no much larger clone lies one base off it.

The library was prepared using RT-PCR. The sample was run on an Illumina HiSeq 2500. TCRdb applied fastp at Q25 and MiXCR to the public reads, then kept only in-frame beta chains. Each entry merges the rows of one CDR3 protein and shows their most common DNA and genes. For this sample the table gives hundreds of thousands of distinct CDR3 sequences, of which 20% to 25% were detected only once. The ten largest clonotypes hold over 9% of the sample. Points the paper makes about the study in general: According to the authors, only a limited number of new T cells may be recruited by each seasonal influenza vaccination.

The specimen was PBMCs from blood, collected 21 months after vaccination. The chain was built from TRBV7-2 and TRBJ1-1, with no reliable assignment of the D segment. The receptor comes from a man aged 50 to 69 who received an inactivated influenza vaccine. Donor details come from another sample of the same person, matched by shared clones. The bases read TGTGCCAGCACCAAGCTTAGGGTTGGTACTGAAGCTTTCTTT. This yields the protein CASTKLRVGTEAFF.